This T cell receptor (beta chain) stems from a study of T and B cells in COVID-19 patients. Background on the study: Median age was 34 years in the recovered cohort and approximately 72 years in the active-infection cohort. Study-level findings and limits: Sorted SARS-CoV-2-responsive or tetramer+ T cells and CD4+, regulatory and CD8+ subsets were not yet sequenced. Patients with COVID-19 reportedly showed strongly skewed T cell receptor beta variable and joining gene usage.

As regards this clonotype: Its specificity is not known.

Blood genomic DNA input for TRB amplification was about 240-550 ng. V dropped 0 bases and J dropped 3 bases, with 11 bases sitting between them. The CDR3 extends over 14 amino acids. CDR1 is GTSNPN, CDR2 SVGIG, per germline (reference sequence). Multiplex PCR with BIOMED2 TRB-A/B primer pools amplified TRB rearrangements. From the multiplex PCR reads, TCRdb called clonotypes with MiXCR, one entry per CDR3 protein. Here the sample spans around 20,000 distinct CDR3 sequences, around 28% being singletons. What was sequenced was blood. This clonotype originated in a human donor who had recovered from COVID-19. The V and J genes are TRBV30 and TRBJ1-1; D is ambiguous. The CDR3: CAWSVLSGDTEAFF. CDR3 DNA: TGTGCCTGGAGTGTATTGTCTGGGGACACTGAAGCTTTCTTT.